The 2 T cell receptor beta chains presented below share a single source sample, sequenced in a study of shared clonotypes between healthy human individuals. Measured with immunoSEQ multiplex PCR; TCRdb has only the in-frame clones, and not every one. The sample has fewer than 850,000 clones, about 90% seen once. Sequenced sample: memory CD8+ T cells from PBMCs. Subset indicated: CD45RO+ cells pooled with CCR7-negative TemRA cells. All receptors derive from a young man in good health. Some clones in this sample may be carry-over from other donors' samples.

The chain has TRBV7-9 and TRBJ1-1, with D unresolved. The CDR3 is 13 amino acids. V was shortened by 3 bases and J by 1 base, with 6 bases between the two germline ends. From germline, CDR1 is SEHNR and CDR2 FQNEAQ (reference sequence). CDR3 sequence: CASSLIGNTEAFF. CDR3 in DNA: TGTGCCAGCAGCTTGATCGGGAACACTGAAGCTTTCTTT.

V is TRBV5-6 and J is TRBJ2-7; D is possibly TRBD1 (6 bases). The V end lost 3 bases, the J end lost 2 bases, and 12 bases lay between the germline ends. Germline values: CDR1 SGHDT, CDR2 YYEEEE. The length of the CDR3 is 14 residues. In DNA form, the CDR3 reads TGTGCCAGCAGCTCCAGGGGACAAGCCTACGAGCAGTACTTC. Protein product: CASSSRGQAYEQYF.